This TCR beta chain emerged from a study of blood T cells in healthy people across ages. Deletions cut 6 bases from V and 6 bases from J, with 21 bases between. The length of the CDR3 is 16 residues. Looked up from germline, CDR1 is ENHRY and CDR2 is SYGVKD. Notes on the study in general: A greater number of naive CD4+ cells and higher diversity distinguished long-lived donors from aged donors.

This clonotype was seen once. Its antigen is still unknown. A J-beta primer mix and a sample-barcoded 5' primer were used in a second PCR of roughly 7 to 12 cycles. MiXCR was run by TCRdb on the 5' RACE reads, yielding one entry per CDR3 protein. The table includes about 640,000 distinct CDR3 sequences, under 70% detected once. The total RNA that was extracted per sample amounted to at least 5 micrograms. This receptor was taken from a man aged 55 to 70 in good health. The chain uses TRBV10-3 and TRBJ2-1; D unresolved. The specimen was blood. The CDR3 nucleotides read TGTGCCATCAGCCAAAGCCCAGGACGACGATCCAATGAGCAGTTCTTC. Its protein is CAISQSPGRRSNEQFF.